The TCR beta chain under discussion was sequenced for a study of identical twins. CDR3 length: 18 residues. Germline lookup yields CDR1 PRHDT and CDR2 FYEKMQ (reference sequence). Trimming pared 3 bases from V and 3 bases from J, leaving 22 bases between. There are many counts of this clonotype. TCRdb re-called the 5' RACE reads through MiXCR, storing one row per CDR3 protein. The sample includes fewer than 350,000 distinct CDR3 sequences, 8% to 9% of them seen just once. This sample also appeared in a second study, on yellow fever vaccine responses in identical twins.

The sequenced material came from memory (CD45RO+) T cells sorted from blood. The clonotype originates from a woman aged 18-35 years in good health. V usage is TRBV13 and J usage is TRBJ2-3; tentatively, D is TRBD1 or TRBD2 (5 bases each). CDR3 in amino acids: CASSFGAGSRKWTDTQYF. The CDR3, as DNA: TGTGCCAGCAGCTTCGGGGCAGGGAGTAGGAAGTGGACAGATACGCAGTATTTT.